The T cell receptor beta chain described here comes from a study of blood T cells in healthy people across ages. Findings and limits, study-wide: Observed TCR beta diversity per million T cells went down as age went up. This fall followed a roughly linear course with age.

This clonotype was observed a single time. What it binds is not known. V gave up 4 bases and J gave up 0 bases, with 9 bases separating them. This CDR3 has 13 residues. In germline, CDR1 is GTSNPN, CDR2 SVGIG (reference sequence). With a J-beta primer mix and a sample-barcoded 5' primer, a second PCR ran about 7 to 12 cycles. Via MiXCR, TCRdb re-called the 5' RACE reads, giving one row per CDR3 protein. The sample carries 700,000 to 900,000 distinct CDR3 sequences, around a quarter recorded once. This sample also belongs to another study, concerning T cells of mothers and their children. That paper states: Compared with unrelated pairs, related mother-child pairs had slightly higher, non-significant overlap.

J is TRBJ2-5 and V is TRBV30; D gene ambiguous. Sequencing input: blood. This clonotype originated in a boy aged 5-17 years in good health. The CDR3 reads CAWTVGNQETQYF. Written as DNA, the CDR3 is TGTGCCTGGACTGTGGGGAACCAAGAGACCCAGTACTTC.